This entry describes one T cell receptor beta chain. Clones were read by immunoSEQ multiplex PCR, and TCRdb kept only the in-frame ones, dropping some. The sample records 65,000 to 70,000 clones, just over 85% being singletons. This specimen belongs to a study of blood T cell repertoires in COVID-19. Study at large: Sites in the United States, Italy and Spain provided acute and convalescent COVID-19 samples.

Trimming cost V 5 bases and J 3 bases; bases outside gene matches: 4. The CDR3 extends over 14 amino acids. Germline lookup yields CDR1 SGHNT and CDR2 YYREEE (reference sequence). The sequenced sample was peripheral blood. This sequence was found in a woman aged 60 to 75 with acute or convalescent COVID-19. The rearrangement joins TRBV5-4 to TRBJ2-7; 11 bases match TRBD2. The CDR3 region is CASRLTSGSYEQYF. The CDR3 region has the DNA TGTGCCAGCAGATTAACTAGCGGGAGCTACGAGCAGTACTTC.